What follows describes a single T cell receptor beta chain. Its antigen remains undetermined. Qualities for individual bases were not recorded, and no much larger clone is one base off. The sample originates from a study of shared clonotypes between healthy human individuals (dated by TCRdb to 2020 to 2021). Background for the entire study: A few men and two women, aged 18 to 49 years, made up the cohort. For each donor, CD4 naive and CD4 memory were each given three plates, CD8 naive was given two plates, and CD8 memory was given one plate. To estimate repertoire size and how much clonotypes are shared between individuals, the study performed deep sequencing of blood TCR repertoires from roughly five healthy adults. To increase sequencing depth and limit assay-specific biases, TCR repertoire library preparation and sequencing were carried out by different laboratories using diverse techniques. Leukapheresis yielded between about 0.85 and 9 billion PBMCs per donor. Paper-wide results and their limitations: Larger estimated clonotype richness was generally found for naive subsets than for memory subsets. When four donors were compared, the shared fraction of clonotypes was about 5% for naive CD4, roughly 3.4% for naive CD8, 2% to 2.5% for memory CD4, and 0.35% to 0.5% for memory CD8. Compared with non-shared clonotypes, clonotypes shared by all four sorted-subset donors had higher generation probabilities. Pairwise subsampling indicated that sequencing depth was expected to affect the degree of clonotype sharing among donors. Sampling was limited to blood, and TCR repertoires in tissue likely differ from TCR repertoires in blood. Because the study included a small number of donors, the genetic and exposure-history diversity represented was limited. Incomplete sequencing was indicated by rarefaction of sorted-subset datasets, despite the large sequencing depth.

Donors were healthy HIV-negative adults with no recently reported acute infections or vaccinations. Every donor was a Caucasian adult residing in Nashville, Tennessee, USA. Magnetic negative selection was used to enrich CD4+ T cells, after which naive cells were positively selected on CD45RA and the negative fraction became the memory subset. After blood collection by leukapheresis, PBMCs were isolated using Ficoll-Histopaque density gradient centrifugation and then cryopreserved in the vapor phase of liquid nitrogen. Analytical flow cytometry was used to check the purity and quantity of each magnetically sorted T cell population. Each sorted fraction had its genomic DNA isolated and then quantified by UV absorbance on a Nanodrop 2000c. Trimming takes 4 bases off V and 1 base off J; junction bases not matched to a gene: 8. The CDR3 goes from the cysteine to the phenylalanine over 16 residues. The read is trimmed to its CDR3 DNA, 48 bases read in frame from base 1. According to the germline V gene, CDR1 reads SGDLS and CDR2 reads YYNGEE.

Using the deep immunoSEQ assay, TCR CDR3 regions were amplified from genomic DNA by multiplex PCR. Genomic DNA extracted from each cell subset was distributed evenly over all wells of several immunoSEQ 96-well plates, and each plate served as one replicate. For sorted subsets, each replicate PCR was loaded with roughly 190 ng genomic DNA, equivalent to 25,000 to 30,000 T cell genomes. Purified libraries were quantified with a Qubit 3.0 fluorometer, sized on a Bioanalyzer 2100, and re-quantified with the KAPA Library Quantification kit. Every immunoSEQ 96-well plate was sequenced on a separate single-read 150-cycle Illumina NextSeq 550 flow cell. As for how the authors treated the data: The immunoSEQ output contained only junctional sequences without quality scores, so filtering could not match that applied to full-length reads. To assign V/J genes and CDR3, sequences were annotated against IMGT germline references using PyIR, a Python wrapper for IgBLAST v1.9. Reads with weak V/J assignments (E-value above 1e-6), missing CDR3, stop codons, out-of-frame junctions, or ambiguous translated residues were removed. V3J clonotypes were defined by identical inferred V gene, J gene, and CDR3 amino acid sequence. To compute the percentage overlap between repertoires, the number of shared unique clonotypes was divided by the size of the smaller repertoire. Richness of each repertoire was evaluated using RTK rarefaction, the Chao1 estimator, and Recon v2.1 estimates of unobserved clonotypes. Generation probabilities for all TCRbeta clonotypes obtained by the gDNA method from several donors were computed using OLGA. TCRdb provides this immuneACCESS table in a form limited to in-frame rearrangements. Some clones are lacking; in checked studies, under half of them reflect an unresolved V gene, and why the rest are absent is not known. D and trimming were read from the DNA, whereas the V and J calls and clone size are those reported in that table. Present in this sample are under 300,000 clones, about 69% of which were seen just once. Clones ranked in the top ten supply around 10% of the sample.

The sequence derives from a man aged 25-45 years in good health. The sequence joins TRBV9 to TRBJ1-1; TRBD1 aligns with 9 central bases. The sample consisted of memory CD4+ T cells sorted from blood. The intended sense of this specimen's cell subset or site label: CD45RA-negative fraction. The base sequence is TGTGCCAGCAGCCCGAGAGGGGGACAGGGGAACACTGAAGCTTTCTTT. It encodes CASSPRGGQGNTEAFF. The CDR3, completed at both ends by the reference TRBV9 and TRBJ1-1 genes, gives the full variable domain DSGVTQTPKHLITATGQRVTLRCSPRSGDLSVYWYQQSLDQGLQFLIQYYNGEERAKGNILERFSAQQFPDLHSELNLSSLELGDSALYFCASSPRGGQGNTEAFFGQGTRLTVV.